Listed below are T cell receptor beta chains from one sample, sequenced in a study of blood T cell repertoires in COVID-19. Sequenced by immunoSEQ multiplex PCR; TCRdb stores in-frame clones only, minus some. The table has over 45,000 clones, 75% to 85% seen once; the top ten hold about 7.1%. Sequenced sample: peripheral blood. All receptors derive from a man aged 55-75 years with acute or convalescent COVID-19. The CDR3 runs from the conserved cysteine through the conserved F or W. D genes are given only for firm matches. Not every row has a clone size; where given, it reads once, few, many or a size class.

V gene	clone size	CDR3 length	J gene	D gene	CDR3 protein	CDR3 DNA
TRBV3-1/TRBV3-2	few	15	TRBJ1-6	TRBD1	CASRHQDRGNSPLHF	TGTGCCAGCAGACACCAGGACAGGGGCAATTCACCCCTCCACTTT
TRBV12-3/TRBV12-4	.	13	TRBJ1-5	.	CASSFGGDQPQHF	TGTGCCAGCAGTTTTGGGGGGGATCAGCCCCAGCATTTT
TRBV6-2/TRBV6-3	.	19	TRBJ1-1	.	CASSYGPDSILRGHFGAFF	TGTGCCAGCAGTTACGGTCCGGACTCGATTTTACGGGGACACTTTGGAGCTTTCTTT
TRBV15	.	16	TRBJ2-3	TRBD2	CATSRDDIAGTDTQYF	TGTGCCACCAGCAGAGATGATATAGCGGGAACAGATACGCAGTATTTT
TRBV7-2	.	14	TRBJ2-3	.	CASSLDVFTDTQYF	TGTGCCAGCAGCTTAGATGTCTTTACAGATACGCAGTATTTT
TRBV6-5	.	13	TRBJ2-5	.	CASSYSVVETQYF	TGTGCCAGCAGTTACTCGGTAGTGGAGACCCAGTACTTC
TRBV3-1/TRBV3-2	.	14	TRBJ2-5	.	CASSDKGWGETQYF	TGTGCCAGCAGTGACAAGGGGTGGGGAGAGACCCAGTACTTC
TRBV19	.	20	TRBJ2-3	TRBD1	CASSPWTGGMVRATKDTQYF	TGTGCCAGTAGTCCCTGGACAGGGGGCATGGTGCGGGCAACCAAGGATACGCAGTATTTT
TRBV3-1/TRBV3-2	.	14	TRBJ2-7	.	CASSHAPGHYEQYF	TGTGCCAGCAGCCACGCACCGGGACACTACGAGCAGTACTTC
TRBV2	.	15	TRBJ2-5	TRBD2	CASRGTSGGAETQYF	TGTGCCAGCAGAGGGACTAGCGGGGGGGCGGAGACCCAGTACTTC
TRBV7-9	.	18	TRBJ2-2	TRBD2	CASIPLLAGALNTGELFF	TGTGCCAGCATCCCTCTTCTAGCGGGGGCCTTAAACACCGGGGAGCTGTTTTTT
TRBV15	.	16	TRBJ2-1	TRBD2	CATSRDLAGGANEQFF	TGTGCCACCAGCAGGGACCTAGCGGGGGGAGCGAATGAGCAGTTCTTC
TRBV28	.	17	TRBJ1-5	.	CASSPSRGALSNQPQHF	TGTGCCAGCAGTCCGTCACGCGGGGCCCTAAGCAATCAGCCCCAGCATTTT
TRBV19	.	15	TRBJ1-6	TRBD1	CASRPPGQYNSPLHF	TGTGCCAGTAGGCCTCCGGGACAGTATAATTCACCCCTCCACTTT
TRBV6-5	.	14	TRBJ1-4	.	CASSLQGTNEKLFF	TGTGCCAGCAGTCTCCAGGGGACTAATGAAAAACTGTTTTTT
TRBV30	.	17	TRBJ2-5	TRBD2	CAWSVGLAGGRGETQYF	TGTGCCTGGTCGGTGGGACTAGCGGGGGGTAGGGGAGAGACCCAGTACTTC
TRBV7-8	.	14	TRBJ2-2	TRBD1	CASSPKGGRVELFF	TGTGCCAGCAGCCCTAAAGGGGGCAGGGTGGAGCTGTTTTTT
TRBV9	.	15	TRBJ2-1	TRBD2	CASTSGLADYNEQFF	TGTGCCAGCACTAGCGGACTAGCGGATTACAATGAGCAGTTCTTC
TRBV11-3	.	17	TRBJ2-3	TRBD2	CASSSAPSGTKHRYAVF	TGTGCCAGCAGCTCAGCACCCTCCGGGACTAAGCACAGATACGCAGTATTT
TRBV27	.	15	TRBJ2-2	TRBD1	CASSPRPRTGGELFF	TGTGCCAGCAGTCCAAGGCCCAGGACAGGCGGGGAGCTGTTTTTT
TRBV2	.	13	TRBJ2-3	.	CARWVLGGDTQYF	TGTGCCCGATGGGTTCTGGGGGGAGATACGCAGTATTTT
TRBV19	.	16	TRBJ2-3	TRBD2	CASSILAGGISDTQYF	TGTGCCAGTAGTATACTAGCGGGGGGGATCTCAGATACGCAGTATTTT
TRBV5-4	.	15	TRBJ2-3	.	CASSLDRGSTDTQYF	TGTGCCAGCAGCTTGGATCGGGGGAGCACAGATACGCAGTATTTT
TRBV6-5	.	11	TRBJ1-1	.	CASKKGTEAFF	TGTGCCAGCAAGAAGGGGACTGAAGCTTTCTTT
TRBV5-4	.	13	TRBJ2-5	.	CASSFQYQETQYF	TGTGCCAGCAGCTTCCAGTACCAAGAGACCCAGTACTTC
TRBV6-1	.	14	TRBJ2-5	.	CASSEAPGKETQYF	TGTGCCAGCAGTGAAGCGCCAGGGAAAGAGACCCAGTACTTC
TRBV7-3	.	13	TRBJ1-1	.	CASSLRAQGEAFF	TGTGCCAGCAGCTTAAGAGCACAGGGTGAAGCTTTCTTT
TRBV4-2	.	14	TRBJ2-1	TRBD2	CASTQAGGAHEQFF	TGTGCCAGCACCCAAGCCGGGGGGGCACATGAGCAGTTCTTC
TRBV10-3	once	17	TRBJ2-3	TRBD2	CAISESGGGATADTQYF	TGTGCCATCAGTGAGTCGGGCGGGGGGGCGACGGCAGATACGCAGTATTTT
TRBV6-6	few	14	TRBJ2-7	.	CASSPDTSSYEQYF	TGTGCCAGCAGTCCCGACACAAGCTCCTACGAGCAGTACTTC
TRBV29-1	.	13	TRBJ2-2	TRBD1	CSADRGLTGELFF	TGCAGCGCCGACAGGGGGCTCACCGGGGAGCTGTTTTTT